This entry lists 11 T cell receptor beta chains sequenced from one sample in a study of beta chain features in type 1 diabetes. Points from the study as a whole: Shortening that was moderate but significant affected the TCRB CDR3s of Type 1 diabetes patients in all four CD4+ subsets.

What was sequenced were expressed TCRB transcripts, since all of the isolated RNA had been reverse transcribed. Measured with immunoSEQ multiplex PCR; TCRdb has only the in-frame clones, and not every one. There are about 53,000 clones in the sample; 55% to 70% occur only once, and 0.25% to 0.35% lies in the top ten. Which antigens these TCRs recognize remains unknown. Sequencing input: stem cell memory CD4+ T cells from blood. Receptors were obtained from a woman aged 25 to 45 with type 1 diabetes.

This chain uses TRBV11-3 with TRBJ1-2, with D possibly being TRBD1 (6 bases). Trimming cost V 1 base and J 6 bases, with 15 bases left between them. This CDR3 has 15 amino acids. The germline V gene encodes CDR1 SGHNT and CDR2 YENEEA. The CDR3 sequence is CASSLARSGGHGYTF. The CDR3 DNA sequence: TGTGCCAGCAGCTTAGCAAGATCTGGGGGCCATGGCTACACCTTC.

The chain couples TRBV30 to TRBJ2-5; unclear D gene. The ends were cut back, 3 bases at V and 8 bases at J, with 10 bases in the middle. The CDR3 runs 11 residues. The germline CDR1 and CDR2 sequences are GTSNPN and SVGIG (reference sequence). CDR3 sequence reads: CAWSPRETQYF. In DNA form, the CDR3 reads TGTGCCTGGAGCCCTAGAGAAACCCAGTACTTC.

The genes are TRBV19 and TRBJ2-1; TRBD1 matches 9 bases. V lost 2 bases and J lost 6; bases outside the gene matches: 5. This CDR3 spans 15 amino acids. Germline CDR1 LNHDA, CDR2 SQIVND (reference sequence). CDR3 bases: TGTGCCAGTAGTATAACGGGGACAGGGCCCAATGAGCAGTTCTTC. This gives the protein CASSITGTGPNEQFF.

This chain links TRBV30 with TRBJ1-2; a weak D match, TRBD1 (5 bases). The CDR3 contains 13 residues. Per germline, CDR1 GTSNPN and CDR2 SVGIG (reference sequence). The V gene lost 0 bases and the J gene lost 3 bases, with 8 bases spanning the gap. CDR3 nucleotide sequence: TGTGCCTGGAGTGTCGGGGGGTACTATGGCTACACCTTC. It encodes CAWSVGGYYGYTF.

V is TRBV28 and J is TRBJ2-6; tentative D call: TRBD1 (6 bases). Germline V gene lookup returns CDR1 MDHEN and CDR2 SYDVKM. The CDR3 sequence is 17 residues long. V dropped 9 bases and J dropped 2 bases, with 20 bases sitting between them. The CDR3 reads CASQTRQGQAGANVLTF. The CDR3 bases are TGTGCCAGTCAAACCCGGCAGGGGCAGGCTGGGGCCAACGTCCTGACTTTC.

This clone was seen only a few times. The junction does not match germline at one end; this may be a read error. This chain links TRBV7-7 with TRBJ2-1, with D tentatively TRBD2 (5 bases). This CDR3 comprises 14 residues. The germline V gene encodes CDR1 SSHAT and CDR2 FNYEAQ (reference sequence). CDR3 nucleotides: TGTGCTAGCAGCTTAGAGTCGGGATGGGGTGAGCAGTTCTTC. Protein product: CASSLESGWGEQFF.

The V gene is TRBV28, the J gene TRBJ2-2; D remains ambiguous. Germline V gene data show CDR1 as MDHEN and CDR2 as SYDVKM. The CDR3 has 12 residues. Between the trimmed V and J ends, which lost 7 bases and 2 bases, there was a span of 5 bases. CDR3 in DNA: TGTGCCAGCACAATTAACACCGGGGAGCTGTTTTTT. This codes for CASTINTGELFF.

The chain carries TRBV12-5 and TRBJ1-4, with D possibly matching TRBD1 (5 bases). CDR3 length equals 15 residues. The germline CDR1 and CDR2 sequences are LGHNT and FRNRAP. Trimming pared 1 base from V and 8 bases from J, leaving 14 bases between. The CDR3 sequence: CASGLAGQFGEKLFF. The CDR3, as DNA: TGTGCTAGTGGTTTGGCAGGACAATTCGGGGAAAAACTGTTTTTT.

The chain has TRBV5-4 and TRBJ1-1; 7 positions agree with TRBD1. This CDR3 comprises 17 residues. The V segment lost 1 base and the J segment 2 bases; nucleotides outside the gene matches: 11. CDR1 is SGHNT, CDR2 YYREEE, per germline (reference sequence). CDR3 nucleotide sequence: TGTGCCAGCAGCTTGCTCCGGGACAGTAATACTAACACTGAAGCTTTCTTT. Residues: CASSLLRDSNTNTEAFF. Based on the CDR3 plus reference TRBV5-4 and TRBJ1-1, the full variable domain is ETGVTQSPTHLIKTRGQQVTLRCSSQSGHNTVSWYQQALGQGPQFIFQYYREEENGRGNFPPRFSGLQFPNYSSELNVNALELDDSALYLCASSLLRDSNTNTEAFFGQGTRLTVV.

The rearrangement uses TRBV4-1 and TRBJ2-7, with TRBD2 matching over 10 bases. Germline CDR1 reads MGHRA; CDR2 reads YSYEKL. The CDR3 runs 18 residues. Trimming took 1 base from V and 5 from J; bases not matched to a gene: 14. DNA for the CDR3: TGCGCCAGCAGCCAAGGACTTCAGAGTAGCGGGAGGCCGGACGAGCAGTACTTC. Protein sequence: CASSQGLQSSGRPDEQYF.

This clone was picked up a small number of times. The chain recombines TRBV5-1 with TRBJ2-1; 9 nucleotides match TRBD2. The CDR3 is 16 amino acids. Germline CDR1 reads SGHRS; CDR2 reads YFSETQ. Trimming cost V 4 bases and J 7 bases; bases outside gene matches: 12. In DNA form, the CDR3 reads TGCGCCAGCAGCCCATGGGGGCGGGAGGGCAGTAATGAGCAGTTCTTC. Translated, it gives CASSPWGREGSNEQFF.